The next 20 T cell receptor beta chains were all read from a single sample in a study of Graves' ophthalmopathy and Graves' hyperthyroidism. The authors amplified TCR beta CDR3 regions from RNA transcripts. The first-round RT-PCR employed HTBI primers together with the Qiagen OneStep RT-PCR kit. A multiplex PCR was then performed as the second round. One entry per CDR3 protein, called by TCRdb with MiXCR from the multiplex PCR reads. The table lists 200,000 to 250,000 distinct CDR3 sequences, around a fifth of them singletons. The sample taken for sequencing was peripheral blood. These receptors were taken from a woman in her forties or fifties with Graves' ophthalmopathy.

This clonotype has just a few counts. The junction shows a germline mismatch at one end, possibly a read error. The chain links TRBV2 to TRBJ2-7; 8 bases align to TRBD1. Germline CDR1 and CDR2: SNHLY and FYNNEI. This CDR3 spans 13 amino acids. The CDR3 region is CAGSPRDRFVQYF. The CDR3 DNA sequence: TGTGCCGGCAGCCCCCGGGACAGGTTTGTCCAGTACTTC.

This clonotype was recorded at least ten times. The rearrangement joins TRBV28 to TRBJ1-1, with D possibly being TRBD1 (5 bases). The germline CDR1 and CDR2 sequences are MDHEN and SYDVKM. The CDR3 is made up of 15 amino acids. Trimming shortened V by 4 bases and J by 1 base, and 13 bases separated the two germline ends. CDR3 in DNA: TGTGCCAGCAGTTCGCAGGGTATGCGGAACACTGAAGCTTTCTTT. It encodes CASSSQGMRNTEAFF.

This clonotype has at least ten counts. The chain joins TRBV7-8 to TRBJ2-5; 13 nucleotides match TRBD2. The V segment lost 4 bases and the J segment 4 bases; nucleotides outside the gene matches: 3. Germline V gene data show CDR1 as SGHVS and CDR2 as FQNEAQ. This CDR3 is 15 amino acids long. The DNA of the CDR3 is TGTGCCAGCAGCTATCGGACTAGCGGGAGAGAGACCCAGTACTTC. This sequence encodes CASSYRTSGRETQYF.

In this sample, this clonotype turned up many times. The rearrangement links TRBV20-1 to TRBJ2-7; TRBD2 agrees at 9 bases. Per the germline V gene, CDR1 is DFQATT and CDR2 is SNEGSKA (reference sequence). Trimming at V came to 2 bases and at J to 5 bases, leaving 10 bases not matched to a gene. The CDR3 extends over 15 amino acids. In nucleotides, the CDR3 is TGCAGTGCTAGACCCAGCGGGAGGCCCTTCGACGAGCAGTACTTC. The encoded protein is CSARPSGRPFDEQYF.

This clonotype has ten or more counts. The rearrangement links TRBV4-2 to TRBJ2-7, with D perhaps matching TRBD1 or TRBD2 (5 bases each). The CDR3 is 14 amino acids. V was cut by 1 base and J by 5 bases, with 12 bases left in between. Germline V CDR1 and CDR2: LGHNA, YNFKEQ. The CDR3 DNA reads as TGTGCCAGCAGCCAAGGAGGGACGTACGACGAGCAGTACTTC. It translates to CASSQGGTYDEQYF.

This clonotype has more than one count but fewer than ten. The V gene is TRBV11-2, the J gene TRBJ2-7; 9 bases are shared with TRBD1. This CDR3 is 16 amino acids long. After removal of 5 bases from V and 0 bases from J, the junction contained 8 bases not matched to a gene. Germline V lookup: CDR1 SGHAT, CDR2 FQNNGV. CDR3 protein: CASSPGQGLGSYEQYF. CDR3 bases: TGTGCCAGCAGCCCGGGACAGGGATTGGGCTCCTACGAGCAGTACTTC.

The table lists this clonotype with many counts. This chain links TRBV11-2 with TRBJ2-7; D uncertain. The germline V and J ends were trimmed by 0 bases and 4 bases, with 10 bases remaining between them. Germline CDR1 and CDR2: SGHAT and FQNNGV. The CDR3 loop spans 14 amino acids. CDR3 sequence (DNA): TGTGCCAGCAGCTTAGAGGTCCTCGCGTACGAGCAGTACTTC. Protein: CASSLEVLAYEQYF.

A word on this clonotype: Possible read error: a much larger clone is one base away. The CDR3 nucleotides read TGTGCCAGCAGCCGAGAAGACTTTCCTTATCAGCCCCAGCATTTT. This translates into CASSREDFPYQPQHF. The chain couples TRBV14 to TRBJ1-5; D remains ambiguous. This CDR3 has 15 amino acids. The germline V and J ends were trimmed by 4 bases and 5 bases, with 15 bases remaining between them. The germline gives CDR1 SGHDN, CDR2 FVKESK.

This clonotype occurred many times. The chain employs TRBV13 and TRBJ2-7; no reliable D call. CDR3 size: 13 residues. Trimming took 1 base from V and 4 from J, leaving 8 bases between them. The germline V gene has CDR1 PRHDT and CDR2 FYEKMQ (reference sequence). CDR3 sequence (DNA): TGTGCCAGCAGCTTAGTGTTGGGGTACGAGCAGTACTTC. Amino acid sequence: CASSLVLGYEQYF.

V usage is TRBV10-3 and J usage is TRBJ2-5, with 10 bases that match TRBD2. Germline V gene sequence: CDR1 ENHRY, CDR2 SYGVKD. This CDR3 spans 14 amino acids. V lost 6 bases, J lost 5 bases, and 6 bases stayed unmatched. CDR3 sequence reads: CAIRASGRPETQYF. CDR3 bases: TGTGCCATCAGGGCTAGCGGGAGACCCGAGACCCAGTACTTC.

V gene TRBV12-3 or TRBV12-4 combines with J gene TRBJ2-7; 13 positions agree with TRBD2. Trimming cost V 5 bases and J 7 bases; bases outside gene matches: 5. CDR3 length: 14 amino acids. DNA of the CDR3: TGTGCCAGCAGTGCAGGACTAGCGGGAGTTGAGCAGTACTTC. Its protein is CASSAGLAGVEQYF.

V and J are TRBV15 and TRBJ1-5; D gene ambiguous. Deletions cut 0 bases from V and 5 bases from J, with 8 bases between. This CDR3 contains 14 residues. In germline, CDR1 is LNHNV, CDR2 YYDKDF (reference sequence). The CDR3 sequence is CATSREGGYQPQHF. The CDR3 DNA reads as TGTGCCACCAGCAGAGAGGGAGGTTATCAGCCCCAGCATTTT.

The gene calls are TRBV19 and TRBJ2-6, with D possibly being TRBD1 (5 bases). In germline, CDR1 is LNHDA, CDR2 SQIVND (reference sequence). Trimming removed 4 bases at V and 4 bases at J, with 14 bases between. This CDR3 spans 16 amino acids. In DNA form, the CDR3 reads TGTGCCAGTAGTAAGCGTACAGGCTCGGGGGCCAACGTCCTGACTTTC. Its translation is CASSKRTGSGANVLTF.

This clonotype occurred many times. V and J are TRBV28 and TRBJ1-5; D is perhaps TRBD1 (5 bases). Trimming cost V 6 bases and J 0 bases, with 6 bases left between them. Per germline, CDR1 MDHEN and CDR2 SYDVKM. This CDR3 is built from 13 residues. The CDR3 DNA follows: TGTGCCAGCAGACAGGATAGCAATCAGCCCCAGCATTTT. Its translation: CASRQDSNQPQHF.

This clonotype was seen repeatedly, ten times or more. CDR3 DNA sequence: TGTGCCAGCAGTCCCGGTACAGGGGGGGTCGGGGAGCTGTTTTTT. Protein sequence: CASSPGTGGVGELFF. The rearrangement uses TRBV27 and TRBJ2-2; TRBD1 is a possible D gene (8 bases). The V end lost 5 bases, the J end lost 7 bases, and 17 bases lay between the germline ends. The CDR3 loop spans 15 amino acids. Germline V gene lookup returns CDR1 MNHEY and CDR2 SMNVEV (reference sequence).

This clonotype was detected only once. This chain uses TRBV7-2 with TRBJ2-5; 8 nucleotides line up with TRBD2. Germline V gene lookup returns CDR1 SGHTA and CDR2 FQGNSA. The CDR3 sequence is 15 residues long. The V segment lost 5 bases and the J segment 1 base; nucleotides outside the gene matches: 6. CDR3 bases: TGTGCCAGCAGCCCCGCGGGAGGCTTCCAAGAGACCCAGTACTTC. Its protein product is CASSPAGGFQETQYF.

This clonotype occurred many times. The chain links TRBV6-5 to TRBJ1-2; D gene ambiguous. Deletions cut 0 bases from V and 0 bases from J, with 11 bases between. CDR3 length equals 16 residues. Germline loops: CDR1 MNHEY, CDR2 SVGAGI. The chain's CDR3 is CASSYSLQLANYGYTF. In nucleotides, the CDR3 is TGTGCCAGCAGTTACTCCTTACAGTTAGCTAACTATGGCTACACCTTC.

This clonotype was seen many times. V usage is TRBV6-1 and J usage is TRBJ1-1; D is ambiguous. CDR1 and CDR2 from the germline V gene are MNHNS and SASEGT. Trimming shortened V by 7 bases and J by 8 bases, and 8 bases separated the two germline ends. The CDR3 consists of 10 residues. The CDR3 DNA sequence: TGTGCCAGCAACCTGTTAGAAGCTTTCTTT. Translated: CASNLLEAFF.

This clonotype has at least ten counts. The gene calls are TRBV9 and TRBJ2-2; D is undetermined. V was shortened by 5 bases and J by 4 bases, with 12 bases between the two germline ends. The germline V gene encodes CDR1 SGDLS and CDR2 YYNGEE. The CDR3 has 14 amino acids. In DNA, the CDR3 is TGTGCCAGCAGTGACAAGCCAGGCACCGGGGAGCTGTTTTTT. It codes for CASSDKPGTGELFF.

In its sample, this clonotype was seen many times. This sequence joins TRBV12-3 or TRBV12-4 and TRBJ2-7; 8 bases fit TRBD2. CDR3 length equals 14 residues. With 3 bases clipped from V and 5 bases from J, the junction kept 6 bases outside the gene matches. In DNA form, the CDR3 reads TGTGCCAGCAGTTTTGAGCGGGAGTTCGACGAGCAGTACTTC. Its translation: CASSFEREFDEQYF.